This TCR beta chain was recorded in a study of Graves' ophthalmopathy and Graves' hyperthyroidism. Overall study context: No treatment had been given when peripheral blood was collected at initial diagnosis.

The CDR3 extends over 13 amino acids. V was clipped by 7 bases and J by 3 bases, with 13 bases between them. On this clonotype itself: The target antigen is unknown.

Amplified TCR beta CDR3 regions were obtained using RNA transcripts as template. Second-round multiplex PCR followed a first-round RT-PCR using HTBI primers. Via MiXCR, TCRdb re-called the multiplex PCR reads, giving one row per CDR3 protein. The sample includes almost 750,000 distinct CDR3 sequences, about 44% of them seen just once. Study outcomes and limitations: Among expanded thyroid clonotypes above 0.001 frequency, most also occurred in blood.

The specimen was peripheral blood. The rearrangement uses TRBV12-3 or TRBV12-4 and TRBJ2-7; perhaps TRBD2 as D (6 bases). The source is an adult man with Graves' ophthalmopathy. The CDR3 DNA follows: TGTGCCAGCACCCCGGGGCGGGACTACGAGCAGTACTTC. Protein product: CASTPGRDYEQYF.